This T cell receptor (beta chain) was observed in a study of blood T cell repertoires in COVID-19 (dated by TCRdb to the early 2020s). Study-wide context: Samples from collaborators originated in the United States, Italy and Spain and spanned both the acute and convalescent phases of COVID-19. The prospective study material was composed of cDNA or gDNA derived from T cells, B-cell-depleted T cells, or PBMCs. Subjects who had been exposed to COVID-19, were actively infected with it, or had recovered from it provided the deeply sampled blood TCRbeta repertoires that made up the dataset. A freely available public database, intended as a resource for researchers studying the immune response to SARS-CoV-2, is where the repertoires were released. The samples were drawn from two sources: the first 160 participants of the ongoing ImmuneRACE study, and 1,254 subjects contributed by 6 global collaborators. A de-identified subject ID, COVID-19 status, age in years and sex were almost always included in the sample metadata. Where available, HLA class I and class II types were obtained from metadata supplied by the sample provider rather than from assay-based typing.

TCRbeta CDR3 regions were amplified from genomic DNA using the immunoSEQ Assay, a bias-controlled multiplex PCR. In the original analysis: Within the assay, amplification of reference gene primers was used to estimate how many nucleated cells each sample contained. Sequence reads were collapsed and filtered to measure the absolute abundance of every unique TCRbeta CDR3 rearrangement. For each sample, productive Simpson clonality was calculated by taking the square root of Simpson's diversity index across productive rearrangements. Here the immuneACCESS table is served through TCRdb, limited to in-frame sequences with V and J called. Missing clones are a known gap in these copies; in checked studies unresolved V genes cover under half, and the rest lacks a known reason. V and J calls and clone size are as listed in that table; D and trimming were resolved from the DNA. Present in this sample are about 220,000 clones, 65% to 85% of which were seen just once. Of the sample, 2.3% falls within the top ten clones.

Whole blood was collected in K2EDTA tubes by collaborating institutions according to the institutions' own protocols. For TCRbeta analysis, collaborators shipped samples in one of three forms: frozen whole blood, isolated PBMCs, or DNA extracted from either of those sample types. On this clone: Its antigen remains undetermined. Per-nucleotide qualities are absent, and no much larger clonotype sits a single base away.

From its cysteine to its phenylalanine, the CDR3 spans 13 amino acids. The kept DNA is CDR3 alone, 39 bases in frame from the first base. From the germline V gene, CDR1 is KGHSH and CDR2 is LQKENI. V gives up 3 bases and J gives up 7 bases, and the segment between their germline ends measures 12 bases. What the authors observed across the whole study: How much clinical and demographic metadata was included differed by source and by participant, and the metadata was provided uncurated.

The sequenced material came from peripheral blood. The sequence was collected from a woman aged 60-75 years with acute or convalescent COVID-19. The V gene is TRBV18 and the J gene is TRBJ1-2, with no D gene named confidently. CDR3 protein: CASSPSGLSGYTF. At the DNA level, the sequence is TGTGCCAGCTCACCGAGCGGGCTTTCTGGCTACACCTTC.